This T cell receptor beta chain is from a study of blood T cell repertoires in COVID-19. The CDR3 spans 15 residues. V shed 3 bases and J shed 4 bases, with 16 bases lying between them. Participant-reported clinical history was the basis for cohort assignment. Symptom resolution, clearance, or two negative PCRs marked the recovered donors of Cohort 3. Sequencing used immunoSEQ multiplex PCR; TCRdb keeps in-frame clones, though not all of them. The sample carries 170,000 or so clones, approximately 84% recorded once. The chain employs TRBV23-1 and TRBJ2-7; maybe TRBD2 (6 bases). TRBV23-1 is filed as an ORF, its function uncertain. Sequencing used PBMCs or T cells enriched from blood (not recorded which). The sequence came from a woman between 50 and 59 years old who had recovered from COVID-19. This CDR3 is CASSQAGSVEYEQYF. The CDR3 DNA reads TGCGCCAGCAGTCAGGCGGGATCAGTCGAGTACGAGCAGTACTTC.